This is a list of T cell receptor beta chains from one sample in a study of siplizumab effects on memory and regulatory T cells. Sequenced by immunoSEQ multiplex PCR; TCRdb stores in-frame clones only, minus some. The data show approximately 94,000 clones, roughly 97% seen once. Sequences were obtained from naive CD4+ T cells sorted from blood. Every receptor here comes from a human donor in good health. The conserved cysteine and the conserved F or W are not part of the CDR3 here.

cdr3_aa,v_call,j_call
ASRGAGSGANVLT,TRBV7-3,TRBJ2-6
ASSRQGDNEQF,TRBV6-1,TRBJ2-1
ASSDEAGNQPQH,TRBV2,TRBJ1-5
ASSISGYNEQF,TRBV19,TRBJ2-1
ACGPRGTEAF,TRBV30,TRBJ1-1
ASARSSGLSYEQY,TRBV2,TRBJ2-7
AWRLTGTGGYQPQH,TRBV30,TRBJ1-5
ASSLGSTANTGELF,TRBV5-1,TRBJ2-2
ASSGTGTEVETQY,TRBV5-1,TRBJ2-5
SVVSRVATLAF,TRBV29-1,TRBJ1-1
ASSDTGTAPDTQY,TRBV6-5,TRBJ2-3
ASSDRGSTEAF,TRBV25-1,TRBJ1-1
ASSQGARVGTEAF,TRBV6-6,TRBJ1-1
SGLTGLNTEAF,TRBV29-1,TRBJ1-1
ASSPSGWRGATSTDTQY,TRBV5-6,TRBJ2-3
AWSVNRGGNTIY,TRBV30,TRBJ1-3
ASSQSQGKSTEAF,TRBV11-1,TRBJ1-1
ASSQIRGAWVGGPNEQF,TRBV7-9,TRBJ2-1
ASSSPQDSDEKLF,TRBV5-1,TRBJ1-4
ASSLGQGNTGELF,TRBV18,TRBJ2-2
ASSQGILNTEAF,TRBV5-4,TRBJ1-1
ASSSGFGSNTGELF,TRBV7-7,TRBJ2-2
ASSPGQATNEKLF,TRBV11-2,TRBJ1-4
ASSPGQPNTEAF,TRBV5-1,TRBJ1-1
AISERAFGTEAF,TRBV10-3,TRBJ1-1
ASSTGPTNSGNTIY,TRBV5-5,TRBJ1-3
ASSVALGGSPLH,TRBV9,TRBJ1-6
ASSLSRNTEKLF,TRBV28,TRBJ1-4
ASSLQTGRRSTDTQY,TRBV7-8,TRBJ2-3
ASSWTGVTLTEAF,TRBV19,TRBJ1-1
ASRPILDGKMNTEAF,TRBV5-1,TRBJ1-1
AWSDRSTEAF,TRBV30,TRBJ1-1
ASSDMTGAVHEQY,TRBV7-9,TRBJ2-7
ASSSRGNSNQPQH,TRBV6-6,TRBJ1-5
ASSLFLDGNQPQH,TRBV5-5,TRBJ1-5
ASSFLGQTQETQY,TRBV7-2,TRBJ2-5
ASSAQTQETQY,TRBV7-6,TRBJ2-5
ASSFPGNTIY,TRBV7-2,TRBJ1-3
ASSQAFSSLAGGLETQY,TRBV11-3,TRBJ2-5
ASSPAPGPQETQY,TRBV7-3,TRBJ2-5
AISPGRPLKTNYGYT,TRBV10-3,TRBJ1-2
ASSGPAPSTDTQY,TRBV6-1,TRBJ2-3
ASSDKDSSSYEQY,TRBV6-4,TRBJ2-7
ASSLRHLNSPLH,TRBV7-3,TRBJ1-6
ASSDLQPQH,TRBV6-1,TRBJ1-5
ASSKERGASSYEQY,TRBV21-1,TRBJ2-7
AISPGRGYGYT,TRBV10-3,TRBJ1-2
ASSPGPTSGETQY,TRBV18,TRBJ2-5
ASSQGSTSGGPTDTQY,TRBV4-2,TRBJ2-3
ASSLAKQGGTEAF,TRBV7-2,TRBJ1-1
ASSPEGGSYEQY,TRBV18,TRBJ2-7